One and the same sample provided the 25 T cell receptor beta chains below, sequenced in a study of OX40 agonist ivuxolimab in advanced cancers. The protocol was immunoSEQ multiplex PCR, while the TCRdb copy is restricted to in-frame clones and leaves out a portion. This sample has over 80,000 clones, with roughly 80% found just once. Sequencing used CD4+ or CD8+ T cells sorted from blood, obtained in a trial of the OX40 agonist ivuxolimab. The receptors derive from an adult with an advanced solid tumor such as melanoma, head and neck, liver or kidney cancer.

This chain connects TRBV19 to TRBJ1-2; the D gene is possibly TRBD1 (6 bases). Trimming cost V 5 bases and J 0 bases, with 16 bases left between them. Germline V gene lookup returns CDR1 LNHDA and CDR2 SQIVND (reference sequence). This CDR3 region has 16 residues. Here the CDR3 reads CASSGPGTTANYGYTF. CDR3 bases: TGTGCCAGTAGTGGACCGGGGACAACAGCTAACTATGGCTACACCTTC.

For the CDR3, the DNA is TGTGCCAGCAGCTTGAACAGGTTCTCCGAGGGGGAGACCCAGTACTTC. It encodes CASSLNRFSEGETQYF. The V and J genes are TRBV5-6 and TRBJ2-5, with D perhaps given as TRBD1 or TRBD2 (5 bases each). The V gene lost 1 base and the J gene lost 5 bases, with 18 bases spanning the gap. This CDR3 contains 16 residues. Germline CDR1 and CDR2: SGHDT and YYEEEE. Together with reference TRBV5-6 and TRBJ2-5, the CDR3 gives the full variable domain: DAGVTQSPTHLIKTRGQQVTLRCSPKSGHDTVSWYQQALGQGPQFIFQYYEEEERQRGNFPDRFSGHQFPNYSSELNVNALLLGDSALYLCASSLNRFSEGETQYFGPGTRLLVL.

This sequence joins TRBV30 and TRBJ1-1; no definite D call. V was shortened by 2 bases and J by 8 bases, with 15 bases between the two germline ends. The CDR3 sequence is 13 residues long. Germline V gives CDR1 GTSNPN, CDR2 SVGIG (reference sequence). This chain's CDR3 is CAWSFSPGTEAFF. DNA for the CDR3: TGTGCCTGGAGTTTCTCACCAGGCACGGAAGCTTTCTTT.

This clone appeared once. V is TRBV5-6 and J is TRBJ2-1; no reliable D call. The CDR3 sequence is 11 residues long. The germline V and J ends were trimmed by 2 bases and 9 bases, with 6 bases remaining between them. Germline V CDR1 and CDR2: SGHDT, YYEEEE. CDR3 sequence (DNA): TGTGCCAGCAGCTTCGGCGTTGAGCAGTTCTTC. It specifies CASSFGVEQFF.

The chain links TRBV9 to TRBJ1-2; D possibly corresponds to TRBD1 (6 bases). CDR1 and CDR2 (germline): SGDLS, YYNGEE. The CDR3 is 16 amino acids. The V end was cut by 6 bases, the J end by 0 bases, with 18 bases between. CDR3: CASTPGGGSSNYGYTF. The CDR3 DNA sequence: TGTGCCAGCACCCCCGGGGGGGGCAGCTCTAACTATGGCTACACCTTC.

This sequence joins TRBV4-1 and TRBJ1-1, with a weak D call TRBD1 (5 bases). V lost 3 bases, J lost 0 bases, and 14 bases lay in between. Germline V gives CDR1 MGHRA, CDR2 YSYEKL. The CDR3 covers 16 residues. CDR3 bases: TGCGCCAGCAGCCAGGGGCAGGGCACCATGAACACTGAAGCTTTCTTT. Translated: CASSQGQGTMNTEAFF.

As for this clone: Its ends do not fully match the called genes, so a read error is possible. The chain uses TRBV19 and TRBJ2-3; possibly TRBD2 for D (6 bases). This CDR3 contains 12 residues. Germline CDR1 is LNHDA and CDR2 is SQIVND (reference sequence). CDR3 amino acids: CASSIDLGLLVF. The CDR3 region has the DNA TGTGCCAGTAGTATAGATTTGGGACTTCTCGTTTTT. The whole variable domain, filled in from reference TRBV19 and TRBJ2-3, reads DGGITQSPKYLFRKEGQNVTLSCEQNLNHDAMYWYRQDPGQGLRLIYYSQIVNDFQKGDIAEGYSVSREKKESFPLTVTSAQKNPTAFYLCASSIDLGLLVFGPGTRLTVL.

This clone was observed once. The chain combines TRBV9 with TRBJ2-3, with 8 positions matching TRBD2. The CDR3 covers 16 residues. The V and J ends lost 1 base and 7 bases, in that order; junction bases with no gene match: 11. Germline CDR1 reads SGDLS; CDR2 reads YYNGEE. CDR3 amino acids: CASSVRSAGGLNTQYF. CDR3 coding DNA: TGTGCCAGCAGCGTACGTTCCGCGGGGGGTCTAAATACGCAGTATTTT.

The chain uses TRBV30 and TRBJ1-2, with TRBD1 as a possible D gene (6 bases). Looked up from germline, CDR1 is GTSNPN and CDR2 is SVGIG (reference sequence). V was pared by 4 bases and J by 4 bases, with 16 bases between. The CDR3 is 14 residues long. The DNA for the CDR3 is TGTGCCTGGATCACCCCTAACAGGGCCTATGGCTACACCTTC. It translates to CAWITPNRAYGYTF. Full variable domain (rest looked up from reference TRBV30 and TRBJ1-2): SQTIHQWPATLVQPVGSPLSLECTVEGTSNPNLYWYRQAAGRGLQLLFYSVGIGQISSEVPQNLSASRPQDRQFILSSKKLLLSDSGFYLCAWITPNRAYGYTFGSGTRLTVV.

The CDR3 spells CASRPGQISTEAFF. CDR3 sequence (DNA): TGCGCCAGCAGACCGGGACAGATTAGCACTGAAGCTTTCTTT. This sequence joins TRBV5-1 and TRBJ1-1, with 7 bases lining up with TRBD1. Losses at the gene ends were 5 bases for V and 4 bases for J; bases not matched to a gene: 8. This CDR3 spans 14 amino acids. Germline values: CDR1 SGHRS, CDR2 YFSETQ.

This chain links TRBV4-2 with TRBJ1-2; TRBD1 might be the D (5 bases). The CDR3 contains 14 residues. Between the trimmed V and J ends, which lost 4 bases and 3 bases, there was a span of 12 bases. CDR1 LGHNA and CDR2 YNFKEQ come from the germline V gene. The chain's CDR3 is CASSPETVYYGYTF. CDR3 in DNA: TGTGCCAGCAGCCCTGAGACAGTTTACTATGGCTACACCTTC.

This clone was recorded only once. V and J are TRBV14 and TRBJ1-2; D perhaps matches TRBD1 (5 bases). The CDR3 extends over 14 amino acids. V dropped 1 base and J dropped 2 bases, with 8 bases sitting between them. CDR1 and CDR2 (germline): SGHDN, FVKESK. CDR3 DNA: TGTGCCAGCAGCCAAGGGACATCCAACTATGGCTACACCTTC. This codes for CASSQGTSNYGYTF.

DNA for the CDR3: TGTGCCAGCAGCCCCGGACAGGGAGTTGGCTACACCTTC. It codes for CASSPGQGVGYTF. The chain joins TRBV7-2 to TRBJ1-2; 8 bases fit TRBD1. CDR1 is SGHTA and CDR2 is FQGNSA in the germline V gene. Trimming took 5 bases from V and 7 from J; bases not matched to a gene: 6. The CDR3 loop spans 13 amino acids.

DNA of the CDR3: TGTGCCAGCAGCCCCGGGGGACAGGCGTACAATGAGCAGTTCTTC. This encodes CASSPGGQAYNEQFF. The chain combines TRBV5-6 with TRBJ2-1; 8 bases match TRBD1. Looked up from germline, CDR1 is SGHDT and CDR2 is YYEEEE. J was trimmed by 4 bases and V by 4 bases; bases with no gene match: 7. CDR3 length: 15 amino acids.

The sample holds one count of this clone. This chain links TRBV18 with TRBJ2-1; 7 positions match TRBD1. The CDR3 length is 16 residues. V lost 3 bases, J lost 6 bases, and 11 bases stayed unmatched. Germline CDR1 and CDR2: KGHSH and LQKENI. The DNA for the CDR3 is TGTGCCAGCTCACCTCCCGCCGGGACAGTCTTCAATGAGCAGTTCTTC. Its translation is CASSPPAGTVFNEQFF.

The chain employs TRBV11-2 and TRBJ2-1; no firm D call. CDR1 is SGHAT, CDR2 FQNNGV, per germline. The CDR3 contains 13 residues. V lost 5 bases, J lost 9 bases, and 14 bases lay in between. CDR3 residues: CASSRGPLLEQFF. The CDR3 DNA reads TGTGCCAGCAGCCGAGGCCCACTCCTTGAGCAGTTCTTC.

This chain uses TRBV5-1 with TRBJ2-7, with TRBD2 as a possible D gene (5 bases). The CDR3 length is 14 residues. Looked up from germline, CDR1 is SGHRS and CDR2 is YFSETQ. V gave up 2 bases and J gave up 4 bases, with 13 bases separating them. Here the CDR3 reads CASSLGGLPYEQYF. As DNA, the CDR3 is TGCGCCAGCAGCTTAGGCGGGCTCCCGTACGAGCAGTACTTC.

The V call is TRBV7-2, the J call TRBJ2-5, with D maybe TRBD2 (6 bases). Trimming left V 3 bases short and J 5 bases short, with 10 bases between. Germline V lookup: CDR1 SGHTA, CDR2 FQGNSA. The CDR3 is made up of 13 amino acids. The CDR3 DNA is TGTGCCAGCAGCTTCCAGGGAGGCGAGACCCAGTACTTC. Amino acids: CASSFQGGETQYF.

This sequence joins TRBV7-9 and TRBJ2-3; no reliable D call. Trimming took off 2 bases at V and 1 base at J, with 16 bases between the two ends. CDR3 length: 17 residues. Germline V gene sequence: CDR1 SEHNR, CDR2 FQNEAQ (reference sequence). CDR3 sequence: CASSLRVRSSGTDTQYF. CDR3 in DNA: TGTGCCAGCAGCTTAAGGGTCCGCTCGTCCGGCACAGATACGCAGTATTTT.

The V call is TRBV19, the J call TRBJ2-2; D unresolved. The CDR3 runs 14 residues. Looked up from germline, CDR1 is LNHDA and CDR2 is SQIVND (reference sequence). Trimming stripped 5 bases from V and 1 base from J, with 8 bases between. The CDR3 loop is CASSGPGNTGELFF. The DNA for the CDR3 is TGTGCCAGTAGTGGGCCAGGGAACACCGGGGAGCTGTTTTTT.

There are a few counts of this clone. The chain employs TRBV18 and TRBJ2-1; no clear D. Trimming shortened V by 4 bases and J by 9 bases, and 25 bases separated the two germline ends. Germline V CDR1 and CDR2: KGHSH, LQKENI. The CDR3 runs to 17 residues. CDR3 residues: CASSQTMPGGASSEQFF. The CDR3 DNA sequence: TGTGCCAGCTCACAAACCATGCCAGGTGGAGCGAGTAGTGAGCAGTTCTTC.

CDR3 region: CASSPAGPYEQYF. The CDR3 DNA sequence: TGTGCCAGCTCACCTGCGGGCCCCTACGAGCAGTACTTC. This rearrangement joins TRBV18 to TRBJ2-7; the D gene is possibly TRBD2 (5 bases). V was pared by 3 bases and J by 2 bases, with 8 bases between. Per germline, CDR1 KGHSH and CDR2 LQKENI. The CDR3 totals 13 residues.

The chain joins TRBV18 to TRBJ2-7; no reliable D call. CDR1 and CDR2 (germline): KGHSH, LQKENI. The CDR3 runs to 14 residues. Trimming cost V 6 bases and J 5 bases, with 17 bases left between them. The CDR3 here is CASSRMELRNEQYF. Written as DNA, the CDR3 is TGTGCCAGCTCCCGGATGGAACTTCGGAACGAGCAGTACTTC.

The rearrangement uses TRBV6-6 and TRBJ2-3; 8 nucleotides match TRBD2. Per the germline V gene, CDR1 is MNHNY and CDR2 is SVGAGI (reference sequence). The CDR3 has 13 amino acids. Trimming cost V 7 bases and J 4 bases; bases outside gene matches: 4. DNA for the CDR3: TGTGCCAGCAAACGGGGGGGGTCAGATACGCAGTATTTT. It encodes CASKRGGSDTQYF.

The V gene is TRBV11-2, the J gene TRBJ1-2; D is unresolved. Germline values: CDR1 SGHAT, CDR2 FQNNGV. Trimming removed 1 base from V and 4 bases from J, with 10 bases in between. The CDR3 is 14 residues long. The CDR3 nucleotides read TGTGCCAGCAGCTTAGTTATGGAGGGCTATGGCTACACCTTC. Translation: CASSLVMEGYGYTF.